This T cell receptor beta chain appears in the sequencing data of a study of cytomegalovirus exposure and HLA in healthy donors. Study-wide points: When presence/absence was analysed, sequencing depth was taken to be roughly uniform across donors. Reports state that TCR beta sequences accurately predicted most subjects' HLA-A and HLA-B alleles. In all likelihood, a cluster of highly shared sequence variants was a sequencing artifact. Of the V segments, some could not be distinguished, including TRBV6-2 and TRBV6-3, and were excluded.

PCR involved 60 Vbeta and 13 Jbeta primers. Measured with immunoSEQ multiplex PCR; TCRdb has only the in-frame clones, and not every one. The sample contains 150,000 to 200,000 clones, around four fifths of which appear only once. The CDR3 spans 15 residues. With V trimmed by 3 bases and J by 7 bases, 6 bases remained unmatched. Germline CDR1 LNHDA, CDR2 SQIVND (reference sequence). Details on this clone: Its target is not known.

This chain connects TRBV19 to TRBJ2-1; TRBD1 matches 10 bases. The receptor's source is a female donor in good health and CMV-seronegative. The sequenced sample consisted of PBMCs. In DNA, the CDR3 is TGTGCCAGTAGTATTTTGGGACAGGGGCGTAATGAGCAGTTCTTC. It is translated as CASSILGQGRNEQFF. Supplemented by reference TRBV19 and TRBJ2-1, the full variable domain reads DGGITQSPKYLFRKEGQNVTLSCEQNLNHDAMYWYRQDPGQGLRLIYYSQIVNDFQKGDIAEGYSVSREKKESFPLTVTSAQKNPTAFYLCASSILGQGRNEQFFGPGTRLTVL.